These 27 T cell receptor beta chains originate from one sample sequenced in a study of cytomegalovirus exposure and HLA in healthy donors. The PCR contained 60 Vbeta and 13 Jbeta primers. Generated by immunoSEQ multiplex PCR, the TCRdb table keeps only in-frame clones and is missing some. The sample yields roughly 100,000 clones, around 80% seen once. Material for sequencing was PBMCs. These receptor sequences come from a woman between 35 and 50 years old in good health and CMV-seronegative.

With respect to this clone: Sequence at one end of the junction differs from germline and may be a read error. This chain connects TRBV7-9 to TRBJ1-5; the D gene is possibly TRBD1 (5 bases). This CDR3 has 16 residues. Looked up from germline, CDR1 is SEHNR and CDR2 is FQNEAQ (reference sequence). The CDR3 DNA reads as TGTTCCAGCAGCGCCACAGGAGCCGTCACCGGTCAGCCCCAGCATTTT. Residues: CSSSATGAVTGQPQHF.

V is TRBV15 and J is TRBJ2-2; possibly TRBD2 for D (5 bases). V dropped 1 base and J dropped 7 bases, with 10 bases sitting between them. The CDR3 has 14 amino acids. In germline, CDR1 is LNHNV, CDR2 YYDKDF (reference sequence). CDR3 loop: CATSRVKAGGELFF. The CDR3 DNA follows: TGTGCCACCAGCAGAGTGAAGGCGGGCGGGGAGCTGTTTTTT. The whole variable domain, filled in from reference TRBV15 and TRBJ2-2, reads DAMVIQNPRYQVTQFGKPVTLSCSQTLNHNVMYWYQQKSSQAPKLLFHYYDKDFNNEADTPDNFQSRRPNTSFCFLDIRSPGLGDTAMYLCATSRVKAGGELFFGEGSRLTVL.

V and J are TRBV5-1 and TRBJ2-2, with 10 bases that match TRBD2. V lost 1 base and J lost 4; bases outside the gene matches: 1. Germline V CDR1 and CDR2: SGHRS, YFSETQ. The CDR3 totals 15 residues. The CDR3 protein is CASSLIAGGTGELFF. The CDR3 nucleotides are TGCGCCAGCAGCTTGATAGCGGGGGGCACCGGGGAGCTGTTTTTT.

The chain combines TRBV5-6 with TRBJ2-1; D unresolved. This CDR3 region has 15 residues. The V gene lost 0 bases and the J gene lost 1 base, with 8 bases spanning the gap. CDR1 and CDR2 from the germline V gene are SGHDT and YYEEEE. The DNA for the CDR3 is TGTGCCAGCAGCTTGGTACGCGGATCCTACAATGAGCAGTTCTTC. As protein: CASSLVRGSYNEQFF.

This chain uses TRBV9 with TRBJ2-3; 8 nucleotides match TRBD2. The CDR3 consists of 16 residues. Germline V gene lookup returns CDR1 SGDLS and CDR2 YYNGEE. V shed 5 bases and J 4 bases; nucleotides not matched to a gene: 12. The CDR3 is CASSVGAGVGPDTQYF. CDR3 in DNA: TGTGCCAGCAGTGTCGGAGCGGGAGTCGGTCCAGATACGCAGTATTTT.

The chain joins TRBV4-3 to TRBJ1-4, with 8 bases identical to TRBD1. The CDR3 is 18 residues long. The ends lost 0 bases at V and 1 base at J; junction bases unmatched: 7. The germline CDR1 and CDR2 sequences are LGHNA and YSLEER. CDR3 sequence (DNA): TGCGCCAGCAGCCAAGAGTCGACAGGGGTCCAAACTAATGAAAAACTGTTTTTT. Encoded protein: CASSQESTGVQTNEKLFF.

This clone was seen only once. The chain recombines TRBV4-3 with TRBJ1-5, with TRBD1 matching over 10 bases. V shed 1 base and J 3 bases; nucleotides not matched to a gene: 9. The CDR3 has 18 residues. Germline CDR1 reads LGHNA; CDR2 reads YSLEER. CDR3 sequence (DNA): TGCGCCAGCAGCCAAGGGGGACAGGGGAGATGGGACAATCAGCCCCAGCATTTT. This encodes CASSQGGQGRWDNQPQHF.

The V gene is TRBV7-8, the J gene TRBJ1-2; perhaps TRBD1 as D (6 bases). From germline, CDR1 is SGHVS and CDR2 FQNEAQ. The CDR3 has 15 residues. With 1 base removed from V and 1 base from J, the gap between germline ends came to 10 bases. CDR3 bases: TGTGCCAGCAGCTTAGAGCGACAGGTTAACTATGGCTACACCTTC. Translation: CASSLERQVNYGYTF.

The DNA of the CDR3 is TGCGCCAGCCCCCCGTCCTTGGACTGCTACACCTTC. Encoded protein: CASPPSLDCYTF. This chain joins TRBV23-1 and TRBJ1-2; D gene uncertain. TRBV23-1 counts as an open reading frame of uncertain function. The CDR3 is made up of 12 amino acids. V was pared by 8 bases and J by 9 bases, with 16 bases between.

The chain uses TRBV6-1 and TRBJ2-5, with 10 bases matching TRBD1. The length of the CDR3 is 14 residues. Germline CDR1 and CDR2: MNHNS and SASEGT. Losses at the gene ends were 4 bases for V and 11 bases for J; bases not matched to a gene: 10. The CDR3 sequence is CASSGRGQGREQYF. The CDR3 nucleotides are TGTGCCAGCAGTGGGAGGGGACAGGGGAGGGAGCAGTACTTC.

J is TRBJ2-3 and V is TRBV2; TRBD2 might be the D (5 bases). V was pared by 4 bases and J by 1 base, with 9 bases between. The germline V gene has CDR1 SNHLY and CDR2 FYNNEI. This CDR3 region has 14 residues. The CDR3 nucleotides read TGTGCCAGCAGTGGGTCCGGGGGCACAGATACGCAGTATTTT. This gives the protein CASSGSGGTDTQYF.

The V and J genes are TRBV7-9 and TRBJ2-7; tentative D call: TRBD2 (5 bases). The V end was cut by 4 bases, the J end by 3 bases, with 16 bases between. CDR3 length equals 15 residues. The germline V gene has CDR1 SEHNR and CDR2 FQNEAQ (reference sequence). The CDR3 reads CASSSKPGIYYEQYF. CDR3 nucleotides: TGTGCCAGCAGCTCCAAACCCGGGATCTACTACGAGCAGTACTTC.

This clone was seen just once. The V call is TRBV30, the J call TRBJ2-7; D may be TRBD1 (6 bases). Looked up from germline, CDR1 is GTSNPN and CDR2 is SVGIG (reference sequence). V was clipped by 0 bases and J by 7 bases, with 16 bases between them. The CDR3 spans 14 residues. As DNA, the CDR3 is TGTGCCTGGAGTGTAAGAGGGCCTCAGGGGGAGCAGTACTTC. It is translated as CAWSVRGPQGEQYF.

The chain has TRBV19 and TRBJ2-3, with D tentatively TRBD2 (5 bases). The V end lost 6 bases, the J end lost 8 bases, and 18 bases lay between the germline ends. This CDR3 is 14 amino acids long. Looked up from germline, CDR1 is LNHDA and CDR2 is SQIVND (reference sequence). In nucleotides, the CDR3 is TGTGCCAGTAGCGAGTATTCGGCTAGCTCTACGCAGTATTTT. It specifies CASSEYSASSTQYF.

V and J are TRBV28 and TRBJ2-4, with a tentative D call TRBD2 (6 bases). Germline CDR1 is MDHEN and CDR2 is SYDVKM. The CDR3 length is 16 residues. V was cut by 6 bases and J by 1 base, with 16 bases left in between. The DNA for the CDR3 is TGTGCCAGCAGATCATACCGGGAGTGGGCCAAAAACATTCAGTACTTC. It yields the protein CASRSYREWAKNIQYF. The complete variable domain, with remaining parts taken from reference TRBV28 and TRBJ2-4, reads DVKVTQSSRYLVKRTGEKVFLECVQDMDHENMFWYRQDPGLGLRLIYFSYDVKMKEKGDIPEGYSVSREKKERFSLILESASTNQTSMYLCASRSYREWAKNIQYFGAGTRLSVL.

The V and J genes are TRBV29-1 and TRBJ2-5; the match to TRBD2 covers 11 bases. V lost 6 bases and J lost 4; bases outside the gene matches: 7. This CDR3 spans 14 amino acids. Germline V gives CDR1 SQVTM, CDR2 ANQGSEA. The CDR3 nucleotides are TGCAGCGTCCTACTAGCGGGAGAGGGAGAGACCCAGTACTTC. Translated, it gives CSVLLAGEGETQYF.

This sequence joins TRBV7-8 and TRBJ2-7; 9 nucleotides agree with TRBD2. V was clipped by 3 bases and J by 1 base; unmatched bases: 7. This CDR3 is built from 16 residues. The germline CDR1 and CDR2 sequences are SGHVS and FQNEAQ. CDR3 region: CASSLGRLAASYEQYF. The DNA for the CDR3 is TGTGCCAGCAGCTTGGGCAGACTAGCGGCATCCTACGAGCAGTACTTC.

This clone was detected once. Here the CDR3 reads CASRVSGELFF. DNA for the CDR3: TGTGCCAGTCGAGTTTCCGGGGAGCTGTTTTTT. V usage is TRBV7-2 and J usage is TRBJ2-2; D not certain. The CDR3 runs 11 residues. V was cut by 9 bases and J by 6 bases, with 8 bases left in between. The V gene's germline CDR1 is SGHTA and CDR2 FQGNSA.

This chain links TRBV18 with TRBJ1-2; D unresolved. The CDR3 consists of 14 residues. Germline CDR1 reads KGHSH; CDR2 reads LQKENI. Trimming left V 6 bases short and J 4 bases short, with 15 bases between. CDR3 in amino acids: CASSNRESPYGYTF. CDR3 DNA: TGTGCCAGCTCTAACCGTGAGAGCCCCTATGGCTACACCTTC.

Note on this clone: The CDR3 carries no conserved terminal phenylalanine or tryptophan, so it likely arises from a read error. The rearrangement links TRBV30 to TRBJ2-7; no definite D call. Between the trimmed V and J ends, which lost 1 base and 3 bases, there was a span of 4 bases. Germline V gene data show CDR1 as GTSNPN and CDR2 as SVGIG (reference sequence). CDR3 length: 11 amino acids. This CDR3 is CAWSGGYEQYL. The CDR3 DNA reads TGTGCCTGGAGTGGGGGCTACGAGCAGTACCTC.

The sample holds a few counts of this clone. The chain is built from TRBV6-6 and TRBJ2-7, with 12 positions matching TRBD2. The ends lost 6 bases at V and 2 bases at J; junction bases unmatched: 5. Germline-derived CDR1 and CDR2 are MNHNY and SVGAGI (reference sequence). CDR3 length: 15 residues. Written as DNA, the CDR3 is TGTGCCAGCAGACTAGCGGGAGGTCCCCCCTACGAGCAGTACTTC. Amino acid sequence: CASRLAGGPPYEQYF.

The chain employs TRBV4-2 and TRBJ2-1, with 10 bases aligning to TRBD1. Germline V gives CDR1 LGHNA, CDR2 YNFKEQ. This CDR3 has 21 amino acids. Losses at the gene ends were 1 base for V and 0 bases for J; bases not matched to a gene: 15. The CDR3 bases are TGTGCCAGCAGCCAAGTCTTCCGGGACAGGGGCTACTGGAGCTCCTACAATGAGCAGTTCTTC. It specifies CASSQVFRDRGYWSSYNEQFF.

The genes are TRBV27 and TRBJ1-3, with D unclear. The CDR3 has 18 amino acids. Germline CDR1 MNHEY, CDR2 SMNVEV (reference sequence). V shed 2 bases and J shed 4 bases, with 21 bases lying between them. CDR3 sequence (DNA): TGTGCCAGCAGTTTACCGATCAGAATGATTCTCTGGGGAAACACCATATATTTT. Translated, it gives CASSLPIRMILWGNTIYF.

The J gene is TRBJ2-7, the V gene TRBV18; D is unresolved. The CDR3 has 11 residues. Trimming removed 5 bases from V and 9 bases from J, with 11 bases in between. Germline CDR1 is KGHSH and CDR2 is LQKENI. CDR3 loop: CASSMSVGQYF. The CDR3 nucleotides are TGTGCCAGCTCAATGTCGGTCGGGCAGTACTTC.

The chain links TRBV19 to TRBJ2-3; D ambiguous. The V and J ends lost 2 bases and 3 bases respectively, with 6 bases between them. The CDR3 has 13 residues. CDR1 and CDR2 (germline): LNHDA, SQIVND (reference sequence). The CDR3 loop is CASSIILTDTQYF. As DNA, the CDR3 is TGTGCCAGTAGTATAATTCTGACAGATACGCAGTATTTT.

The rearrangement joins TRBV29-1 to TRBJ2-7, with D possibly being TRBD1 (5 bases). The germline V gene encodes CDR1 SQVTM and CDR2 ANQGSEA. Trimming shortened V by 5 bases and J by 4 bases, and 12 bases separated the two germline ends. The CDR3 is 12 residues long. The CDR3 loop reads CSVRPAGYEQYF. The CDR3 coding sequence is TGCAGCGTTCGGCCCGCAGGGTACGAGCAGTACTTC.

The chain employs TRBV7-2 and TRBJ2-7; weak D call: TRBD2 (6 bases). The CDR3 spans 13 residues. Germline V lookup: CDR1 SGHTA, CDR2 FQGNSA. Trimming removed 5 bases from V and 2 bases from J, with 10 bases in between. CDR3 coding DNA: TGTGCCAGCAGCCTAGGGACTGCCTACGAGCAGTACTTC. The encoded protein is CASSLGTAYEQYF.